A selection of T cell receptor beta chains follows, all from one sample in a study of blood T cell repertoires in COVID-19. Profiling relied on immunoSEQ multiplex PCR, and the TCRdb table lists in-frame clones only, not all of them. The table records roughly 420,000 clones, 88% of them present only once. Sequenced input: PBMCs or T cells enriched from blood (not recorded which). The receptors come from a woman aged 25-40 years with acute COVID-19. Both conserved end residues are part of each CDR3. A D gene is named only where the DNA matches it firmly. Rows give clone size only sometimes, using once, few, many, or a class for an expanded clone.

CDR3nt	CDR3aa	abundance	j_gene	len	v_gene	d_gene
TGTGCCAGCAGAGCGGATGGTTACACTGAAGCTTTCTTT	CASRADGYTEAFF	-	TRBJ1-1	13	TRBV6-4	-
TGTGCCAGCAGCTTTCCAGGGGTCCTGACTGGGGCCAACGTCCTGACTTTC	CASSFPGVLTGANVLTF	-	TRBJ2-6	17	TRBV7-9	-
TGCGCCAGCAGCTCGGGACAGGGGTATTCAGATACGCAGTATTTT	CASSSGQGYSDTQYF	-	TRBJ2-3	15	TRBV5-1	TRBD1
TGTGCCAGTAGTAGAGGACAGGGAGATCAGCCCCAGCATTTT	CASSRGQGDQPQHF	few	TRBJ1-5	14	TRBV19	TRBD1
TGTGCCAGCAGTGAAAGGCGGGGGGGTGGCACAGATACGCAGTATTTT	CASSERRGGGTDTQYF	-	TRBJ2-3	16	TRBV2	TRBD2
TGTGCCAGCAGTTTAGCGGGCGGGGCGTCTTTCTTT	CASSLAGGASFF	-	TRBJ1-1	12	TRBV12-3/TRBV12-4	-
TGCGCCAGCAGCTTGGTCCCCACTATGGTCCAGGGGACCCAGTACTTC	CASSLVPTMVQGTQYF	-	TRBJ2-5	16	TRBV5-1	-
TGTGCCAGCAGCCCCTATGGCGGGGGCAATGAGCAGTTCTTC	CASSPYGGGNEQFF	-	TRBJ2-1	14	TRBV7-3	TRBD2
TGTGCCAGCAGCCAAGTCGGGGGGGCCGGGAATGAGCAGTTCTTC	CASSQVGGAGNEQFF	-	TRBJ2-1	15	TRBV4-2	TRBD2
TGTGCCAGCAGACCCACCGGTGTGGATACGCAGTATTTT	CASRPTGVDTQYF	-	TRBJ2-3	13	TRBV7-3	-
TGTGCCTGGAAGGGGACAGGGGGTTTCTATAATTCACCCCTCCACTTT	CAWKGTGGFYNSPLHF	-	TRBJ1-6	16	TRBV30	TRBD1
TGTGCCAGCAGTCCGTCTAGCGGGGATTCCAATGAGCAGTTCTTC	CASSPSSGDSNEQFF	-	TRBJ2-1	15	TRBV27	TRBD2
TGCGCCAGCAGCTCCTTTCCGGGGGGGCAATACGAGCAGTACTTC	CASSSFPGGQYEQYF	-	TRBJ2-7	15	TRBV5-1	TRBD2
TGTGCCAGCAGCAACTTCACAGGGAGCCCTGAGCAGTTCTTC	CASSNFTGSPEQFF	once	TRBJ2-1	14	TRBV7-2	-
TGTGCCAGCAGCGACAGGGGACAACTAGCGTGGCAGTACTTC	CASSDRGQLAWQYF	-	TRBJ2-7	14	TRBV27	-
TGTGCCAGCAGCCCCGGGAGATCCCCTAACTATGGCTACACCTTC	CASSPGRSPNYGYTF	-	TRBJ1-2	15	TRBV7-3	-
TGTGCCAGCTCACCCGGACAGGTCCCAGAGACCCAGTACTTC	CASSPGQVPETQYF	-	TRBJ2-5	14	TRBV18	TRBD1
TGTGCCAGCAGCTCAACCGGGGGGACCGGGGAGCTGTTTTTT	CASSSTGGTGELFF	-	TRBJ2-2	14	TRBV21-1	-
TGTGCCAGCAGCAACCTGGCAGGGGGTTATGGCTACACCTTC	CASSNLAGGYGYTF	-	TRBJ1-2	14	TRBV5-6	TRBD1
TGTGCCAGCAGCTCCCGTATAGCGGGGGGCCCCCAGCAAGAGACCCAGTACTTC	CASSSRIAGGPQQETQYF	-	TRBJ2-5	18	TRBV7-2	TRBD2
TGTGCCAGCAGCTTTTTGGGGCCCTACGAGCAGTACTTC	CASSFLGPYEQYF	-	TRBJ2-7	13	TRBV5-6	-
TGCGCCAGCACCAAGGAGGGAACTGAAGCTTTCTTT	CASTKEGTEAFF	-	TRBJ1-1	12	TRBV5-1	-
TGCGCCAGCAGCCCCGGGACAGGGAACAATTCACCCCTCCACTTT	CASSPGTGNNSPLHF	-	TRBJ1-6	15	TRBV5-1	TRBD1
TGTGCCAGCTCACGACGCCGGGACAGGGGCAACACTGAAGCTTTCTTT	CASSRRRDRGNTEAFF	-	TRBJ1-1	16	TRBV18	TRBD1
TGTGCCAGCAGCGTTCGGGAAAAAAACATTCAGTACTTC	CASSVREKNIQYF	-	TRBJ2-4	13	TRBV13	-
TGTGCCAGCAGCCAAATCCAGGTCAATCAGCCCCAGCATTTT	CASSQIQVNQPQHF	-	TRBJ1-5	14	TRBV7-2	-
TGCGCCAGCAGCCCAAACTCCCTAGGTCCCCCGGACGAGCAGTACTTC	CASSPNSLGPPDEQYF	-	TRBJ2-7	16	TRBV5-1	-
TGTGCCAGCAGCCCCGGCCCCAATTGGGGCGGTGAAAAACTGTTTTTT	CASSPGPNWGGEKLFF	-	TRBJ1-4	16	TRBV5-5	-
TGTGCCAGCAGCCCCCTAGGACAGGGCGGCGAAAAACTGTTTTTT	CASSPLGQGGEKLFF	-	TRBJ1-4	15	TRBV5-8	TRBD1
TGCGCCAGCAGCCAAGACGACAGTCTGAACACTGAAGCTTTCTTT	CASSQDDSLNTEAFF	-	TRBJ1-1	15	TRBV4-3	-
TGTGCCAGCAGCCAAGATTGGGGCACCCCTGGAAACACCATATATTTT	CASSQDWGTPGNTIYF	-	TRBJ1-3	16	TRBV3-1/TRBV3-2	-
TGTGCCAGCAGCTTAGGGTCAGGGTACAATCAGCCCCAGCATTTT	CASSLGSGYNQPQHF	-	TRBJ1-5	15	TRBV7-8	-
TGTGCCACCAGCAGAGGCACAGGAGCAACTAATGAAAAACTGTTTTTT	CATSRGTGATNEKLFF	once	TRBJ1-4	16	TRBV15	-
TGTGCCAGCAGCCCGGACAGGGGGAATGGCTACACCTTC	CASSPDRGNGYTF	-	TRBJ1-2	13	TRBV7-3	TRBD1
TGCGCCAGCAGCCGGGTGCCGGGACACAGGACCGGCGAGAATCCCCTCCACTTT	CASSRVPGHRTGENPLHF	-	TRBJ1-6	18	TRBV4-1	-
TGTGCCAGCAGCTTATTTTGGGGACAGGGAGTCTCTGGGGCCAACGTCCTGACTTTC	CASSLFWGQGVSGANVLTF	-	TRBJ2-6	19	TRBV7-6	TRBD1
TGTGCCAGCAGTTCTCAACGCGGGGGTAATTCACCCCTCCACTTT	CASSSQRGGNSPLHF	-	TRBJ1-6	15	TRBV28	-
TGTGCCAGCAGTTCGGGACAGGGCTACGAGCAGTACTTC	CASSSGQGYEQYF	-	TRBJ2-7	13	TRBV25-1	TRBD1
TGTGCCAGCAGTGAACCCGGGGACAAAGGAAACACCATATATTTT	CASSEPGDKGNTIYF	-	TRBJ1-3	15	TRBV25-1	-
TGTGCCAGCAGCTTAGAGTGGACTAGCGGAATGAGCTCCTACGAGCAGTACTTC	CASSLEWTSGMSSYEQYF	-	TRBJ2-7	18	TRBV7-9	TRBD2
TGTGCCAGCAGCATAGAGACCGCGGTGGTCAGAAAGGAAAAACTGTTTTTT	CASSIETAVVRKEKLFF	-	TRBJ1-4	17	TRBV7-9	-
TGTGCCAGCAGCTTGTTAGCGGGATTCAGTGAGCAGTTCTTC	CASSLLAGFSEQFF	-	TRBJ2-1	14	TRBV7-9	TRBD2
TGCGCCAGCCCTAGAGACAGGGGCGTGAGGACTGAAGCTTTCTTT	CASPRDRGVRTEAFF	-	TRBJ1-1	15	TRBV23-1	TRBD1
TGTGCCAGCAGTTTGGTTGGGAGGCTACTCTACGAGCAGTACTTC	CASSLVGRLLYEQYF	-	TRBJ2-7	15	TRBV6-5	-
TGTGCCAGCAGCTTAGATCTAAACACTGAAGCTTTCTTT	CASSLDLNTEAFF	-	TRBJ1-1	13	TRBV11-2	-
TGTGCCAGCTCACCACCGAGTCGGGGGTACAACACTGAAGCTTTCTTT	CASSPPSRGYNTEAFF	-	TRBJ1-1	16	TRBV18	-
TGTGCCAGCAGCCAAGATAGGGCGGGGATCGCCTACGAGCAGTACTTC	CASSQDRAGIAYEQYF	-	TRBJ2-7	16	TRBV3-1/TRBV3-2	-